A selection of T cell receptor beta chains follows, all from one sample in a study of blood T cell repertoires in COVID-19. The repertoire was sequenced with immunoSEQ multiplex PCR; TCRdb's copy has only in-frame clones and lacks some. Here the sample spans over 60,000 clones, roughly 86% being singletons. Sequencing input: peripheral blood. Receptor source: a man between 65 and 85 years old with acute or convalescent COVID-19. Each CDR3 is given with its conserved first and last residue. A D gene is named only where the DNA matches it firmly. Size tells how often a clone was seen (once, few, many) or the class of an expanded clone, and some rows leave it out.

d_call j_call clone_size v_call cdr3_aa cdr3_nt
NA TRBJ2-5 NA TRBV18 CASSPPIWPRSGTQYF TGTGCCAGCTCACCACCGATTTGGCCCAGGTCTGGGACCCAGTACTTC
NA TRBJ2-2 NA TRBV5-1 CASSYASWQTNTGELFF TGCGCCAGCAGCTATGCTAGTTGGCAGACGAACACCGGGGAGCTGTTTTTT
NA TRBJ2-3 NA TRBV5-1 CASRYRQSTDTQYF TGCGCCAGCAGATATCGACAGAGCACAGATACGCAGTATTTT
NA TRBJ1-5 NA TRBV27 CASRTDSNQPQHF TGTGCCAGCAGGACAGATAGCAATCAGCCCCAGCATTTT
NA TRBJ2-1 NA TRBV14 CASSQLSSYNEQFF TGTGCCAGCAGCCAACTGAGCTCCTACAATGAGCAGTTCTTC
TRBD1 TRBJ1-1 few TRBV7-9 CASSPWTGYTEAFF TGTGCCAGCAGCCCCTGGACAGGGTATACTGAAGCTTTCTTT
TRBD2 TRBJ2-1 NA TRBV11-1 CASSLAGGQGQFF TGTGCCAGCAGCTTAGCGGGAGGGCAGGGGCAGTTCTTC
TRBD1 TRBJ2-1 NA TRBV7-6 CASSARDRARYNEQFF TGTGCCAGCAGCGCCCGGGACAGGGCTAGATACAATGAGCAGTTCTTC
NA TRBJ2-7 NA TRBV6-5 CASSPGQPPYEQYF TGTGCCAGCAGTCCGGGACAACCTCCCTACGAGCAGTACTTC
NA TRBJ2-1 NA TRBV19 CASRNPGRTYNEQFF TGTGCCAGTCGGAATCCAGGACGGACTTACAATGAGCAGTTCTTC
TRBD1 TRBJ2-3 NA TRBV7-2 CASSLVRGQGRSDTQYF TGTGCCAGCAGCTTAGTACGTGGACAGGGACGGTCCGATACGCAGTATTTT
NA TRBJ1-1 NA TRBV28 CASLRVGTEAFF TGTGCCAGTCTACGGGTTGGGACTGAAGCTTTCTTT
NA TRBJ1-1 NA TRBV7-4 CARGRVALNTEAFF TGTGCCAGGGGGAGGGTCGCTTTGAACACTGAAGCTTTCTTT
TRBD1 TRBJ1-5 NA TRBV5-5 CASSLGTGGMNQPQHF TGTGCCAGCAGCTTGGGAACAGGGGGCATGAATCAGCCCCAGCATTTT
NA TRBJ2-1 NA TRBV5-1 CASTRQGGDEQFF TGCGCCAGTACTCGACAGGGAGGCGATGAGCAGTTCTTC
TRBD2 TRBJ2-3 NA TRBV12-5 CASGSWRGGMDTQYF TGTGCTAGTGGTTCGTGGCGGGGGGGCATGGATACGCAGTATTTT
NA TRBJ2-7 NA TRBV6-6 CASSGGHHEQYF TGTGCCAGCAGTGGAGGGCACCATGAGCAGTACTTC
TRBD1 TRBJ1-4 NA TRBV5-8 CASSPIGTGGEKLFF TGTGCCAGCAGCCCTATCGGGACAGGGGGCGAAAAACTGTTTTTT
NA TRBJ1-1 NA TRBV30 CAWSSRENTEAFF TGTGCCTGGAGTTCCCGGGAGAACACTGAAGCTTTCTTT
NA TRBJ1-2 once TRBV29-1 CSAGRGGDYGYTF TGCAGCGCTGGGCGGGGTGGGGACTATGGCTACACCTTC
TRBD1 TRBJ1-1 NA TRBV18 CASSQDRGVTEAFF TGTGCCAGCTCACAGGACAGGGGTGTCACTGAAGCTTTCTTT
NA TRBJ2-2 NA TRBV14 CASSQVQATGELFF TGTGCCAGCAGCCAAGTTCAAGCGACCGGGGAGCTGTTTTTT
NA TRBJ2-1 NA TRBV18 CASSPLPSSSLNNEQFF TGTGCCAGCTCACCACTACCTAGCAGCAGCCTTAACAATGAGCAGTTCTTC
TRBD2 TRBJ2-1 NA TRBV19 CASSSIAGVLGNEQFF TGTGCCAGTAGTTCTATAGCGGGAGTTCTCGGTAATGAGCAGTTCTTC
NA TRBJ2-1 NA TRBV5-5 CASSLRDSSYNEQFF TGTGCCAGCAGCCTAAGGGACTCCTCCTACAATGAGCAGTTCTTC
NA TRBJ2-1 NA TRBV20-1 CSARDSGEQFF TGCAGTGCTAGGGATAGCGGTGAGCAGTTCTTC
TRBD1 TRBJ1-2 NA TRBV11-1 CASSLGQGEYGYTF TGTGCCAGCAGCTTGGGACAGGGGGAATATGGCTACACCTTC
TRBD1 TRBJ1-1 NA TRBV5-4 CASGRQGATEAFF TGTGCCAGCGGTCGACAGGGGGCCACTGAAGCTTTCTTT
NA TRBJ1-3 NA TRBV6-5 CASRPSGSGNTIYF TGTGCCAGCAGACCGTCAGGGTCTGGAAACACCATATATTTT
NA TRBJ1-5 NA TRBV7-6 CASSLGGEQPQHF TGTGCCAGCAGCCTGGGCGGGGAACAGCCCCAGCATTTT
NA TRBJ2-5 NA TRBV2 CASSMRDPAGTQYF TGTGCCAGCAGTATGCGGGACCCTGCGGGGACCCAGTACTTC
NA TRBJ1-5 NA TRBV6-1 CASSDNGPGNSKYQPQHF TGTGCCAGCAGTGATAACGGGCCCGGGAACAGCAAATATCAGCCCCAGCATTTT
NA TRBJ2-7 NA TRBV19 CASSAGAYEQYF TGTGCCAGTAGCGCAGGGGCCTACGAGCAGTACTTC
NA TRBJ2-7 NA TRBV6-1 CASSEVFGASYEQYF TGTGCCAGCAGTGAAGTTTTTGGGGCCTCCTACGAGCAGTACTTC
NA TRBJ2-7 NA TRBV10-3 CAISASGSSYEQYF TGTGCCATCAGTGCCAGCGGAAGCTCCTACGAGCAGTACTTC
NA TRBJ1-2 NA TRBV3-1/TRBV3-2 CASNSAGGISPSLGYTF TGTGCCAGCAACTCCGCGGGAGGGATTAGTCCGTCGCTGGGCTACACCTTC
NA TRBJ2-1 NA TRBV12-3/TRBV12-4 CASSEAKQFF TGTGCCAGCAGCGAAGCCAAGCAGTTCTTC
TRBD2 TRBJ2-1 NA TRBV6-6 CASSRSSGRGIAYNEQFF TGTGCCAGCAGTCGCTCTAGCGGGAGAGGGATTGCGTACAATGAGCAGTTCTTC
NA TRBJ2-7 NA TRBV6-5 CASSYSGGPYEQYF TGTGCCAGCAGTTACTCAGGAGGTCCCTACGAGCAGTACTTC
NA TRBJ1-4 NA TRBV19 CASRRPPNEKLFF TGTGCCAGTAGGAGGCCTCCTAATGAAAAACTGTTTTTT
NA TRBJ2-5 NA TRBV9 CASSAPGFRETQYF TGTGCCAGCAGCGCCCCAGGATTCAGGGAGACCCAGTACTTC
TRBD1 TRBJ1-5 NA TRBV2 CASRLGQGNNQPQHF TGTGCCAGCAGATTAGGACAGGGGAACAATCAGCCCCAGCATTTT
NA TRBJ1-1 NA TRBV6-5 CASSYPPGYEAFF TGTGCCAGCAGTTACCCTCCAGGGTATGAAGCTTTCTTT
NA TRBJ1-5 NA TRBV7-9 CASSLAGGNYQPQHF TGTGCCAGCAGCTTAGCAGGAGGGAACTATCAGCCCCAGCATTTT
TRBD2 TRBJ2-1 NA TRBV7-8 CASSLVWSGRTAEQFF TGTGCCAGCAGCTTAGTTTGGAGCGGGAGGACGGCTGAGCAGTTCTTC
NA TRBJ2-3 NA TRBV3-1/TRBV3-2 CASSQMAFLITDTQYF TGTGCCAGCAGCCAAATGGCTTTTTTAATCACAGATACGCAGTATTTT
NA TRBJ2-3 NA TRBV5-5 CASSYGGRTDTQYF TGTGCCAGCAGCTACGGGGGAAGGACAGATACGCAGTATTTT
TRBD1 TRBJ2-5 NA TRBV6-1 CASSEAQGGSQETQYF TGTGCCAGCAGTGAAGCACAGGGGGGTAGCCAAGAGACCCAGTACTTC
TRBD1 TRBJ1-2 once TRBV28 CASSLVANNRGANGYTF TGTGCCAGCAGTTTAGTTGCCAACAACAGGGGCGCGAATGGCTACACCTTC
NA TRBJ2-3 NA TRBV19 CASSPSAGEADTQYF TGTGCCAGTAGTCCAAGTGCAGGGGAAGCAGATACGCAGTATTTT
NA TRBJ2-7 NA TRBV5-6 CASSLSKGWYEQYF TGTGCCAGCAGCTTGTCGAAGGGGTGGTACGAGCAGTACTTC
TRBD2 TRBJ2-1 NA TRBV7-3 CASSPGLAGFNEQFF TGTGCCAGCAGCCCCGGACTAGCGGGATTCAATGAGCAGTTCTTC
NA TRBJ2-2 once TRBV4-2 CASSQDRNSFTGELFF TGTGCCAGCAGCCAAGATAGGAACAGTTTCACCGGGGAGCTGTTTTTT
NA TRBJ2-6 NA TRBV7-6 CASSRHNRPSGANVLTF TGTGCCAGCAGCCGACACAATAGGCCCTCTGGGGCCAACGTCCTGACTTTC
TRBD1 TRBJ1-4 NA TRBV7-8 CASSLGTGRREKLFF TGTGCCAGCAGCTTAGGGACAGGCCGGAGGGAAAAACTGTTTTTT
TRBD2 TRBJ2-1 NA TRBV25-1 CASSEPAPGTSGTQWFF TGTGCCAGCAGTGAACCTGCCCCCGGGACTAGCGGGACTCAATGGTTCTTC
TRBD1 TRBJ2-1 NA TRBV28 CASRTGGAYNEQFF TGTGCCAGCAGGACAGGGGGCGCCTACAATGAGCAGTTCTTC
TRBD1 TRBJ2-1 NA TRBV29-1 CSVVGGPGPNEQFF TGCAGCGTCGTAGGGGGCCCGGGACCCAATGAGCAGTTCTTC
NA TRBJ2-3 NA TRBV3-1/TRBV3-2 CASSQEREFRDTQYF TGTGCCAGCAGCCAAGAACGGGAGTTTAGAGATACGCAGTATTTT